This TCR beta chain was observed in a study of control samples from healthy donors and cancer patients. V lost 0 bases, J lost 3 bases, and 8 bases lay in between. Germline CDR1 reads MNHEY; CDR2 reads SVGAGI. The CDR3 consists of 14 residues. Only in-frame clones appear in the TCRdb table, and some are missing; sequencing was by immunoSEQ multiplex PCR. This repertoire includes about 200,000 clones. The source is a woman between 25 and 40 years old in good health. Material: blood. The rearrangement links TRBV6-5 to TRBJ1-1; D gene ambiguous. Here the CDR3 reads CASSYSTGDTEAFF. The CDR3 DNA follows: TGTGCCAGCAGTTACTCGACTGGGGACACTGAAGCTTTCTTT.